The source of this T cell receptor (beta chain) is a study of cytomegalovirus exposure and HLA in healthy donors. The primer mix had 60 Vbeta and 13 Jbeta primers. The authors' processing: A later analysis counted around 74 million unique TCR beta chains, roughly 11 million shared. Repertoires were generated with immunoSEQ multiplex PCR, while TCRdb's copy carries only in-frame clones and drops some. V and J calls and clone size are copied from that table; D and trimming were computed from the DNA. The sample comprises some 60,000 clones, around 83% of which are singletons, and less than 2% rests with the top ten. Whole-study findings and limits: Reports indicated that the classifier achieved high specificity and sensitivity in diagnosing cytomegalovirus status.

V lost 1 base to trimming and J lost 0 bases, with 6 bases between them. The germline V gene encodes CDR1 GTSNPN and CDR2 SVGIG (reference sequence). The CDR3 runs to 13 residues. As for this clone: Antigen: not known.

The receptor's source is a human donor in good health. Sample: PBMCs. The chain uses TRBV30 and TRBJ1-1, with unresolved D. This CDR3 is CAWSGNMNTEAFF. In DNA form, the CDR3 reads TGTGCCTGGAGTGGAAACATGAACACTGAAGCTTTCTTT.